Listed here is a single TCR beta chain. The target antigen is unknown. Generated by immunoSEQ multiplex PCR, the TCRdb table keeps only in-frame clones and is missing some. The sample contains roughly 100,000 clones, approximately 90% of which appear only once. The data are from a study of T cell responses to AZD1222 COVID-19 vaccine. Study results and limitations: Spike-wide vaccine-associated CD4 TCRs dominated at 160-218 and 743-854. Nearly half of spike-specific TCRs reportedly target variant regions that are unmutated in the B.1.351 and B.1.1.7 variants. Receipt of two AZD1222 doses was followed by a rise in Spike-specific TCR breadth and depth. Samples come after the peak T cell response, not at day 14.

V lost 2 bases and J 8 bases, leaving 18 bases between the germline ends. Germline V lookup: CDR1 MNHEY, CDR2 SVGEGT. CDR3 size: 15 residues. The sequencing used peripheral blood, collected on day 0 of AZD1222 vaccination. The receptor's source is an adult in good health. This chain uses TRBV6-2 or TRBV6-3 with TRBJ1-1; D may be TRBD1 (5 bases). The CDR3 nucleotides are TGTGCCAGCAGTTACCCAACCGGGACTCCCCCAGAAGCTTTCTTT. It encodes CASSYPTGTPPEAFF.